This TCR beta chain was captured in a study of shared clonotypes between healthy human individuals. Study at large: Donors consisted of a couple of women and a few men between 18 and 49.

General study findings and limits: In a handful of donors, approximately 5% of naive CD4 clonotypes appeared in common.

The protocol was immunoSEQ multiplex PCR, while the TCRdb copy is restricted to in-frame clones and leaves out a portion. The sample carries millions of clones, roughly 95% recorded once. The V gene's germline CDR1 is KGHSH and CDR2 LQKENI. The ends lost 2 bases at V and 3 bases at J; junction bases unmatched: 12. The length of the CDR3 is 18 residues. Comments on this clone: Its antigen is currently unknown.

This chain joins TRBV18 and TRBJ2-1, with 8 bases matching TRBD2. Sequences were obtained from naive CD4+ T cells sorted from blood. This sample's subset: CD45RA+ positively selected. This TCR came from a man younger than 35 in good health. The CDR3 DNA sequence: TGTGCCAGCTCACCAAACCGACGGGCTAGCGGGCTCTACAATGAGCAGTTCTTC. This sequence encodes CASSPNRRASGLYNEQFF. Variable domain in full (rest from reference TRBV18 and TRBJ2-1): NAGVMQNPRHLVRRRGQEARLRCSPMKGHSHVYWYRQLPEEGLKFMVYLQKENIIDESGMPKERFSAEFPKEGPSILRIQQVVRGDSAAYFCASSPNRRASGLYNEQFFGPGTRLTVL.